A single count supports the clone carrying this T cell receptor (beta chain). Its antigen is as yet unknown. This PCR relied on a set of 60 Vbeta primers and 13 Jbeta primers. Repertoires were generated with immunoSEQ multiplex PCR, while TCRdb's copy carries only in-frame clones and drops some. The profile shows some 140,000 clones, about 85% of them singletons. This CDR3 spans 15 amino acids. Trimming removed 4 bases from V and 2 bases from J, with 15 bases in between. The V gene's germline CDR1 is SGHRS and CDR2 YFSETQ. The entry originates in a study of cytomegalovirus exposure and HLA in healthy donors. Study findings and constraints: Trimming of TCR beta V- and J-genes showed a link, identified in a later analysis, to a missense DCLRE1C variant. In an earlier analysis, productive rearrangement rates for most beta V segments clustered near 87% or 30%.

Sequencing was carried out using PBMCs. The sequence derives from a woman in her 30s in good health and CMV-seropositive. V and J are TRBV5-1 and TRBJ2-5; D is uncertain. CDR3 in amino acids: CASSRLPGSQETQYF. The CDR3 region has the DNA TGCGCCAGCAGCCGCTTGCCCGGGTCTCAAGAGACCCAGTACTTC.